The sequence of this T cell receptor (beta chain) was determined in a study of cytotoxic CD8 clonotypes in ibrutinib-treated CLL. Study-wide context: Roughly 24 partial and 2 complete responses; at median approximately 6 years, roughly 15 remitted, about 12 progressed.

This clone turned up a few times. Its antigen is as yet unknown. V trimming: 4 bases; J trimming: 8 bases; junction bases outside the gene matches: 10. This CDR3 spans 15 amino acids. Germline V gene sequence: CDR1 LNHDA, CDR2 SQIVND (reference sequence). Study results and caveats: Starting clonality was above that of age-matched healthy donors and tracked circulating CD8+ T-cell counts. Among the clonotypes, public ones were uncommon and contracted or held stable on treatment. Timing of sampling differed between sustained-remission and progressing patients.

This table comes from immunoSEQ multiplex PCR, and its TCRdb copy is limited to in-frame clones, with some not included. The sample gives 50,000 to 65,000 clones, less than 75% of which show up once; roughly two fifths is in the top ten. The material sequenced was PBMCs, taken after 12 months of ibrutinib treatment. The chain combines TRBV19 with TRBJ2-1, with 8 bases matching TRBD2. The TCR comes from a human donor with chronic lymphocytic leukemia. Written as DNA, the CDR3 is TGTGCCAGTAGTACTCCGGGAGGGTTTAGGGATGAGCAGTTCTTC. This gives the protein CASSTPGGFRDEQFF.